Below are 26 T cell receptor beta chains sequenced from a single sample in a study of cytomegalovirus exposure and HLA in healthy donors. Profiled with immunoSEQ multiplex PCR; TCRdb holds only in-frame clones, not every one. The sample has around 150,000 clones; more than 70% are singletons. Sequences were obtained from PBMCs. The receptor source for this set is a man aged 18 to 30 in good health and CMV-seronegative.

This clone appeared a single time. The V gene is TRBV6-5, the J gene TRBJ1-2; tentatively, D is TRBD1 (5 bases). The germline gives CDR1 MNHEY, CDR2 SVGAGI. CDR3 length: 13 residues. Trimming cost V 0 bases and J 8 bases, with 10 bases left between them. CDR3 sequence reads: CASSYSGGVGYTF. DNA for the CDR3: TGTGCCAGCAGTTACTCGGGGGGGGTAGGCTACACCTTC.

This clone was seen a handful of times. The DNA for the CDR3 is TGTGCCAGCAGCCCTGGACAGGGCTATGGCTACACCTTC. Translating gives CASSPGQGYGYTF. The chain couples TRBV5-5 to TRBJ1-2; TRBD1 aligns across 8 bases. This CDR3 contains 13 residues. CDR1 is SGHKS, CDR2 YYEKEE, per germline (reference sequence). V lost 4 bases and J lost 4; bases outside the gene matches: 3.

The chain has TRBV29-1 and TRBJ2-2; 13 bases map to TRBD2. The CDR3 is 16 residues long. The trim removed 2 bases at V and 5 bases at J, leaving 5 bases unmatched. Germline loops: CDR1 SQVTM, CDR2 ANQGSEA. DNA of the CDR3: TGCAGCGTTGAAAGGACTAGCGGGAGTAGGACCGGGGAGCTGTTTTTT. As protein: CSVERTSGSRTGELFF.

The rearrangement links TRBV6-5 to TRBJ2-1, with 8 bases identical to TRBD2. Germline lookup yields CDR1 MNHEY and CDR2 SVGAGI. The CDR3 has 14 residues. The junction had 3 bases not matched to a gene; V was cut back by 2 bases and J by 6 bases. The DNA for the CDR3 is TGTGCCAGCAGTTACGGAGCGGGGGTCAATGAGCAGTTCTTC. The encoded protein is CASSYGAGVNEQFF.

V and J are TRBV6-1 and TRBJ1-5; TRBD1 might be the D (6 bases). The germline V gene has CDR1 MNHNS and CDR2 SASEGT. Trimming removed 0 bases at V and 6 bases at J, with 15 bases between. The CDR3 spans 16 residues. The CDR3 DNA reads TGTGCCAGCAGTGAAGCTTCGGGGGGCTGGATTCAGCCCCAGCATTTT. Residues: CASSEASGGWIQPQHF.

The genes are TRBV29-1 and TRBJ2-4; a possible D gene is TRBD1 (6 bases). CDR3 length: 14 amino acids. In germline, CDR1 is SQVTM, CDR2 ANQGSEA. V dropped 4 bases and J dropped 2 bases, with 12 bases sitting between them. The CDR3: CSVAGVLTKNIQYF. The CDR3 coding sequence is TGCAGCGTTGCAGGGGTTCTAACCAAAAACATTCAGTACTTC.

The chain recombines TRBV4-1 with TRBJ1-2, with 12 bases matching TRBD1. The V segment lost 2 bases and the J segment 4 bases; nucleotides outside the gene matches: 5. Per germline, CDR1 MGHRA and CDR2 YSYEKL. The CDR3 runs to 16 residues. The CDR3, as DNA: TGCGCCAGCAGCCAAACCCGGGACAGGGGGCTCTATGGCTACACCTTC. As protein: CASSQTRDRGLYGYTF.

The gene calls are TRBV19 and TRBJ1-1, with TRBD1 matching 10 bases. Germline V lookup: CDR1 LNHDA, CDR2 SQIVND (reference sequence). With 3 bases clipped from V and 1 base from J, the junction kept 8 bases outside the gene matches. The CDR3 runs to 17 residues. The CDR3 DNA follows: TGTGCCAGTAGTATTGAGGGACAGGGGAGTTGGAACACTGAAGCTTTCTTT. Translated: CASSIEGQGSWNTEAFF.

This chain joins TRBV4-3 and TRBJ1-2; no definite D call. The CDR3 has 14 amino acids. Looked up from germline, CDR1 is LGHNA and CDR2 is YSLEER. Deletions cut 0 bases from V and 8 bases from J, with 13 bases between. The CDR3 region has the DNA TGCGCCAGCAGCCAAGATCGGCCGGGGAGCGGCTACACCTTC. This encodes CASSQDRPGSGYTF.

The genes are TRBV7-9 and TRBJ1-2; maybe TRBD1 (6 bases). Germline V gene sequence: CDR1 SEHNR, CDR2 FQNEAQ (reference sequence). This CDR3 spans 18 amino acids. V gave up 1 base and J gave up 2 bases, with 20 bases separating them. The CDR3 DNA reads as TGTGCCAGCAGCTTAGTGACAGGTAGCCCTAATTGGAACTATGGCTACACCTTC. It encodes CASSLVTGSPNWNYGYTF.

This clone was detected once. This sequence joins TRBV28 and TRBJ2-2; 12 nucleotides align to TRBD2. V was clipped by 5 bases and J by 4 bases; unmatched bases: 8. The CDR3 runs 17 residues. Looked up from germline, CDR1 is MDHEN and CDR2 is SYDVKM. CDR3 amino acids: CASSPPSGRARTGELFF. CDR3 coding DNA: TGTGCCAGCAGTCCCCCTAGCGGGAGGGCCCGCACCGGGGAGCTGTTTTTT.

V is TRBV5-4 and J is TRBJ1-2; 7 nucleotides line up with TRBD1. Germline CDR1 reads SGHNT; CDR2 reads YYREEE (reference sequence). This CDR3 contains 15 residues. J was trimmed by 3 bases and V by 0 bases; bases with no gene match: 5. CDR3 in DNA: TGTGCCAGCAGCTTGGCCGGAGGGGGCGACTATGGCTACACCTTC. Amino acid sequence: CASSLAGGGDYGYTF.

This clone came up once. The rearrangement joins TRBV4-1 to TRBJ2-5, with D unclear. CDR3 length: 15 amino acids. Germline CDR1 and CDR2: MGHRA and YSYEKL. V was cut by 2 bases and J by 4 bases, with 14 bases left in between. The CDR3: CASSQRSIGSETQYF. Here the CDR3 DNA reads TGCGCCAGCAGCCAAAGGAGTATCGGTTCAGAGACCCAGTACTTC.

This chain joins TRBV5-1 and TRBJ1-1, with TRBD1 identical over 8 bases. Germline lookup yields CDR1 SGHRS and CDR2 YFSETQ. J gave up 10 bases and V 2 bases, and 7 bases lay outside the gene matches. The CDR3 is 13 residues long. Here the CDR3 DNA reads TGCGCCAGCAGCTTATCCGCAGGGGGCCGAGCTTTCTTT. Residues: CASSLSAGGRAFF.

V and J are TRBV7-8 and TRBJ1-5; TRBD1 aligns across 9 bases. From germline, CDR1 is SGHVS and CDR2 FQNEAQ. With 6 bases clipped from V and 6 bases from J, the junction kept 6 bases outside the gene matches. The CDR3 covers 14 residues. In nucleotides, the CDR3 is TGTGCCAGCAGACTAGGGACAGGGAGTCAGCCCCAGCATTTT. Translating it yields CASRLGTGSQPQHF.

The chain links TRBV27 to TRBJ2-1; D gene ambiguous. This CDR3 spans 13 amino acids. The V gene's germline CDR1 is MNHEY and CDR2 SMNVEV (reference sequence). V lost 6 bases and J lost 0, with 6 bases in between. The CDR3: CASRLSSYNEQFF. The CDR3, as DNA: TGTGCCAGCAGATTGAGCTCCTACAATGAGCAGTTCTTC.

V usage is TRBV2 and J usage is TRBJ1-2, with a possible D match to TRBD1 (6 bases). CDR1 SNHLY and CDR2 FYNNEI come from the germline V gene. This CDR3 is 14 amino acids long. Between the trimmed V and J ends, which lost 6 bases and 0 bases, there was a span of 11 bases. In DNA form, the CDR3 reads TGTGCCAGCAGCGGCGGACAGTCTAACTATGGCTACACCTTC. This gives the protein CASSGGQSNYGYTF.

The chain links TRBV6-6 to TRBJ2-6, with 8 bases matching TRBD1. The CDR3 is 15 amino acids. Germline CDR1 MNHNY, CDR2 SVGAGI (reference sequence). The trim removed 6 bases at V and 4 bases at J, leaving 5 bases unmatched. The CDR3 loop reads CASREQGVGANVLTF. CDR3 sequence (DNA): TGTGCCAGCAGGGAACAGGGGGTGGGGGCCAACGTCCTGACTTTC.

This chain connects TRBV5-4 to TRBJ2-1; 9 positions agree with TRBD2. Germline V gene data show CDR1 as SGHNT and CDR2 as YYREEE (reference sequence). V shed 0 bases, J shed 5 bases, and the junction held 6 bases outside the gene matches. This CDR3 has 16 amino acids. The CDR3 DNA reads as TGTGCCAGCAGCTTGGCCGGGCGGGGGGGGAACAATGAGCAGTTCTTC. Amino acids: CASSLAGRGGNNEQFF.

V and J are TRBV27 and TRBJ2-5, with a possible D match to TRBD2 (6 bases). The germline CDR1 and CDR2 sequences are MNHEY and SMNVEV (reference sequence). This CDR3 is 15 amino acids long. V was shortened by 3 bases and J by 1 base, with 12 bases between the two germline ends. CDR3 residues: CASSFLGGIQETQYF. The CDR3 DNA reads TGTGCCAGCAGTTTTCTCGGGGGAATCCAAGAGACCCAGTACTTC.

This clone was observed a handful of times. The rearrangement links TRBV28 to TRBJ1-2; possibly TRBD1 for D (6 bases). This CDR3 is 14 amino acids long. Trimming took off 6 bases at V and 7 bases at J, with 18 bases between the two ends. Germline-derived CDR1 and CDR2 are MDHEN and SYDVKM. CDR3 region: CASRGQRTTGGYTF. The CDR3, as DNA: TGTGCCAGCAGAGGACAGCGTACCACGGGTGGCTACACCTTC.

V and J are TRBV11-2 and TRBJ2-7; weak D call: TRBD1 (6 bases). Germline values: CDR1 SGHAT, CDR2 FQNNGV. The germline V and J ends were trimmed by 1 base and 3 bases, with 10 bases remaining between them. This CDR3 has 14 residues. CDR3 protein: CASSLAGQNYEQYF. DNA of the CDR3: TGTGCCAGCAGCTTAGCGGGACAAAACTACGAGCAGTACTTC.

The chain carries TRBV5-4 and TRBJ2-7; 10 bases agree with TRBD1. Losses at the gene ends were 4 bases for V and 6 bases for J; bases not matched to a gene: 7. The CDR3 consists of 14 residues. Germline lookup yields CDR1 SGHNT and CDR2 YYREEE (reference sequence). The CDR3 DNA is TGTGCCAGCAGCCCAGGGGACAGGGGAACCGAGCAGTACTTC. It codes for CASSPGDRGTEQYF.

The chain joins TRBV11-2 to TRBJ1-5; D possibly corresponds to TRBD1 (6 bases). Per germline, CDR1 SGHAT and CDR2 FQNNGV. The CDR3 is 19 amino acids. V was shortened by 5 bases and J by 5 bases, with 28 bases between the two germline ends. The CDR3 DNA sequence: TGTGCCAGCAGCCCCGATATTTGGACAGCCGATCCACAGGATCAGCCCCAGCATTTT. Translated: CASSPDIWTADPQDQPQHF. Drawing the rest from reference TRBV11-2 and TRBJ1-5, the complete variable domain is EAGVAQSPRYKIIEKRQSVAFWCNPISGHATLYWYQQILGQGPKLLIQFQNNGVVDDSQLPKDRFSAERLKGVDSTLKIQPAKLEDSAVYLCASSPDIWTADPQDQPQHFGDGTRLSIL.

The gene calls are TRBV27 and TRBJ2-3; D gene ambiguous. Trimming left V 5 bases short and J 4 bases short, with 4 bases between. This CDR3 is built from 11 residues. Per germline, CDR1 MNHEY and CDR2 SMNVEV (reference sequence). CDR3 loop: CASSVADTQYF. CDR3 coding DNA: TGTGCCAGCAGTGTAGCAGATACGCAGTATTTT.

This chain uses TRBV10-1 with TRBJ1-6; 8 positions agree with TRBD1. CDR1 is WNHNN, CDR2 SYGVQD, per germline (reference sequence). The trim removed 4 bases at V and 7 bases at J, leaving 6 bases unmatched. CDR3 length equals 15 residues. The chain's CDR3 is CASSAQGDWNSPLHF. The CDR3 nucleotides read TGCGCCAGCAGTGCACAGGGGGATTGGAATTCACCCCTCCACTTT.